The clone carrying this TCR beta chain was seen more than once but under ten times. Trimming pared 3 bases from V and 6 bases from J, leaving 20 bases between. The CDR3 runs to 16 residues. Germline CDR1 and CDR2: LGHNA and YNFKEQ. The use of a sample-barcoded 5' primer and a J-beta primer mix characterized a second PCR of about 7 to 12 cycles. From the 5' RACE reads, TCRdb called clonotypes with MiXCR, one entry per CDR3 protein. The top ten clones hold 2.1% of a sample with 1.5 million to 2 million distinct CDR3 sequences, about 49% of them seen once. The data stem from a study of blood T cells in healthy people across ages.

The sequence was collected from a woman aged 40 to 50 in good health. Specimen: blood. The gene calls are TRBV4-2 and TRBJ1-2; D possibly corresponds to TRBD1 (5 bases). This CDR3 is CASSQRAAGTLDGYTF. CDR3 nucleotide sequence: TGTGCCAGCAGCCAGCGGGCGGCAGGGACGCTAGATGGCTACACCTTC.